These T cell receptor beta chains were read from a single sample in a study of blood T cell repertoires in COVID-19. Using immunoSEQ multiplex PCR, the repertoire was profiled, and TCRdb retains in-frame clones only, with some absent. This table holds 330,000 or so clones, 87% found once. Sequencing was carried out using peripheral blood. These receptors all come from a man in his thirties or forties with COVID-19, enrolled during active disease. Each CDR3 is given with its conserved first and last residue. Each record gives: CDR3 DNA, CDR3 protein, D gene, CDR3 length, clone size, V gene, J gene. The D gene is left open where the match is weak. Clone size is not always given. Where it is, it says once, few, many or a class for expanded clones.

TGTGCCAGCAGCCAAGGCGCCGGGACGAACACCGGGGAGCTGTTTTTT	CASSQGAGTNTGELFF	NA	16	NA	TRBV4-2	TRBJ2-2
TGTGCCAGCAGCCCAGGCGCGGGAGGGTACAATGAGCAGTTCTTC	CASSPGAGGYNEQFF	TRBD2	15	NA	TRBV7-3	TRBJ2-1
TGTGCCAGCAGTTCTGACAGGCAAAACATTCAGTACTTC	CASSSDRQNIQYF	NA	13	NA	TRBV7-2	TRBJ2-4
TGTGCCAGCAGCCTCGACAGCGCCCAGCCCCAGCATTTT	CASSLDSAQPQHF	NA	13	NA	TRBV12-3/TRBV12-4	TRBJ1-5
TGTGCCAGCAGCCGCGACCGGGACAGGGTGTGGCCTGAAGCTTTCTTT	CASSRDRDRVWPEAFF	TRBD1	16	NA	TRBV14	TRBJ1-1
TGTGCCAGTATGACAAACGTTAATGAAAAACTGTTTTTT	CASMTNVNEKLFF	NA	13	NA	TRBV2	TRBJ1-4
TGTGCCAGCAGCACAAACACGGGGGGCACAGATACGCAGTATTTT	CASSTNTGGTDTQYF	NA	15	NA	TRBV11-2	TRBJ2-3
TGTGCCAGCTCATGGGGACTAGCGGGAGAGGGCGAGCAGTACTTC	CASSWGLAGEGEQYF	TRBD2	15	NA	TRBV18	TRBJ2-7
TGCGCCAGCAGCCCCGAAGGACGACTCAGGGGCTCTGGGGCCAACGTCCTGACTTTC	CASSPEGRLRGSGANVLTF	NA	19	few	TRBV5-1	TRBJ2-6
TGCAGCGTTGATGTCGCAGGAGGCACTGAAGCTTTCTTT	CSVDVAGGTEAFF	NA	13	NA	TRBV29-1	TRBJ1-1
TGTGCCAGTAGTATCCGCCTGGACTCTTTAGCGTCGGGTGAGCAGTTCTTC	CASSIRLDSLASGEQFF	NA	17	NA	TRBV19	TRBJ2-1
TGCGCCAGCAGCCAAGAAGTCTCAGGGGGCGTTGGTAGCACAGATACGCAGTATTTT	CASSQEVSGGVGSTDTQYF	TRBD1	19	NA	TRBV4-3	TRBJ2-3
TGCGCCAGCAGCTTCGGACAGGGTCTCACAGATACGCAGTATTTT	CASSFGQGLTDTQYF	TRBD1	15	NA	TRBV5-1	TRBJ2-3
TGTGCCAGCAGCTCCTCAGGGAACACCGGGGAGCTGTTTTTT	CASSSSGNTGELFF	NA	14	NA	TRBV7-3	TRBJ2-2
TGTGCCAGTAGTATACTGGTAAACGGGGATGAGCAGTTCTTC	CASSILVNGDEQFF	NA	14	once	TRBV19	TRBJ2-1
TGTGCCAGCAGCCCCCTGGGACAGGGGGCGAGCGAGCAGTACTTC	CASSPLGQGASEQYF	TRBD1	15	NA	TRBV7-9	TRBJ2-7
TGTGCCAGCAGCCCAGACAGGGGGTGGGATACGCAGTATTTT	CASSPDRGWDTQYF	TRBD1	14	NA	TRBV7-2	TRBJ2-3
TGTGCCAGCAGTTATTCTCTGAATGAGCAGTTCTTC	CASSYSLNEQFF	NA	12	NA	TRBV2	TRBJ2-1
TGTGCCAGCAGCTTAGACCGGACTAGCGGAAGCTACAATGAGCAGTTCTTC	CASSLDRTSGSYNEQFF	TRBD2	17	NA	TRBV7-2	TRBJ2-1
TGTGCCAGCTCACCACTTGCGGGAAGCTACGAGCAGTACTTC	CASSPLAGSYEQYF	NA	14	NA	TRBV18	TRBJ2-7
TGTGCCAGCAGCTTAGCGAGAAGTTCTAGCACAGATACGCAGTATTTT	CASSLARSSSTDTQYF	NA	16	NA	TRBV7-9	TRBJ2-3
TGCGCCAGCAGCTTGCCTAGCGGGAGGGAAACATACAATGAGCAGTTCTTC	CASSLPSGRETYNEQFF	TRBD2	17	NA	TRBV5-1	TRBJ2-1
TGTGCCAGCAGCTTAATAAGCGGGGTAGTCAATGAGCAGTTCTTC	CASSLISGVVNEQFF	TRBD2	15	NA	TRBV7-9	TRBJ2-1
TGCGCCAGCAGCCCGCCAGGGAGGGGAGAGACCCAGTACTTC	CASSPPGRGETQYF	TRBD2	14	NA	TRBV4-1	TRBJ2-5
TGTGCCAGCAGCTTATTGGACAGGGGGGCTGTGTACGAGCAGTACTTC	CASSLLDRGAVYEQYF	TRBD1	16	NA	TRBV7-6	TRBJ2-7
TGTGCCAGCAGCTCCCCCCGGGAACAGGGATCAATGAACACTGAAGCTTTCTTT	CASSSPREQGSMNTEAFF	NA	18	NA	TRBV7-9	TRBJ1-1
TGTGCCAGCAGTTACTCCCAGGGTGTTGATAATTCACCCCTCCACTTT	CASSYSQGVDNSPLHF	NA	16	NA	TRBV6-6	TRBJ1-6
TGTGCCAGCAGTGTCCGGGACTACCTCCACTTT	CASSVRDYLHF	NA	11	few	TRBV11-2	TRBJ1-6
TGTGCCAGCAGGGCCCGACAGGGTAATAATTCACCCCTCCACTTT	CASRARQGNNSPLHF	TRBD1	15	NA	TRBV2	TRBJ1-6
TGTGCCAGCAGCTCTCTACCCCCGGGACAGGGTAATGAAAAACTGTTTTTT	CASSSLPPGQGNEKLFF	TRBD1	17	NA	TRBV7-7	TRBJ1-4
TGTGCCAGCAGCCCTACCCCGGGACAGGGAGACAATGAGCAGTTCTTC	CASSPTPGQGDNEQFF	TRBD1	16	NA	TRBV6-2/TRBV6-3	TRBJ2-1
TGTGCCAGTAGTATAGACTCGATTGGGTCGCTAGCGTACAATGAGCAGTTCTTC	CASSIDSIGSLAYNEQFF	NA	18	NA	TRBV19	TRBJ2-1
TGCAGCGTCCAACAGGGTTCGGGGCGGGCCTACGAGCAGTACTTC	CSVQQGSGRAYEQYF	NA	15	once	TRBV29-1	TRBJ2-7
TGTGCCAGCGGACAGGGATACAGCTTGAATGGCTACACCTTC	CASGQGYSLNGYTF	TRBD1	14	NA	TRBV6-1	TRBJ1-2
TGTGCCAGCAGCCAGGAGCGACAGACTCCATTCTACGAGCAGTACTTC	CASSQERQTPFYEQYF	NA	16	NA	TRBV4-2	TRBJ2-7
TGCGCCAGCAGCTTGGGATTACAGGGGGCCACTGAAGCTTTCTTT	CASSLGLQGATEAFF	TRBD1	15	NA	TRBV5-1	TRBJ1-1
TGTGCCAGCAGTTATTACAGGGACGGGACGGACACTGAAGCTTTCTTT	CASSYYRDGTDTEAFF	NA	16	NA	TRBV6-2/TRBV6-3	TRBJ1-1
TGCGCCAGCAGCGCTACAGGGAAATCACCCCTCCACTTT	CASSATGKSPLHF	NA	13	once	TRBV5-1	TRBJ1-6
TGCGCCAGCACGCCCTTAGGACAGGGGCGGGCAGATACGCAGTATTTT	CASTPLGQGRADTQYF	TRBD1	16	few	TRBV5-1	TRBJ2-3
TGCGCCAGCAGCCTTCAGGCTAGCGGGTCTAACACCGGGGAGCTGTTTTTT	CASSLQASGSNTGELFF	TRBD2	17	NA	TRBV4-3	TRBJ2-2
TGTGCCAGCAGTTACGGCGGGGGGGTCTCCGATACGCAGTATTTT	CASSYGGGVSDTQYF	TRBD2	15	NA	TRBV6-5	TRBJ2-3
TGTGCCAGTAGTATGTCGCGGGACAGGGTTCGCGAAAAACTGTTTTTT	CASSMSRDRVREKLFF	TRBD1	16	NA	TRBV19	TRBJ1-4
TGTGCCAGCAGCCCCGAACAGGGGGCTCAGCATTCACCCCTCCACTTT	CASSPEQGAQHSPLHF	TRBD1	16	NA	TRBV7-9	TRBJ1-6
TGTGCCAGCAGTTATGTTGGGGGGGGACTTAACTATGGCTACACCTTC	CASSYVGGGLNYGYTF	NA	16	NA	TRBV6-5	TRBJ1-2
TGTGCCAGCAGCTTAGCCGGTAGCGGGTACTCCTACGAGCAGTACTTC	CASSLAGSGYSYEQYF	TRBD2	16	NA	TRBV7-2	TRBJ2-7